This T cell receptor beta chain is from a study of T cell repertoires in cytomegalovirus infection. Across the whole study: It was recently identified HLA-C-restricted and well-studied HLA-B-restricted CMV epitopes that the study used. Shared public TCR beta signatures pointed to both CMV infection and a matching HLA type. Study results and caveats: Cumulative frequency (of public TCR beta family members) identified carriers of CMV plus the relevant HLA. Clonotypes of TCR beta that were HLA-C-restricted and CMV-specific dominated the ex vivo response.

This clonotype appeared a few times. Its antigen is not identified. TCRdb ran MiXCR on the reads and lists one entry per CDR3 protein. The table shows a few hundred thousand distinct CDR3 sequences, with approximately 40% occurring only once. The CDR3 covers 15 residues. Unmatched junction bases numbered 12, after V lost 5 bases and J lost 6 bases. Germline V CDR1 and CDR2: SGHAT, FQNNGV. The sequences come from cultured PBMCs, collected from culture after CMV antigen stimulation. This rearrangement joins TRBV11-2 to TRBJ2-7, with 8 bases fitting TRBD2. The sequence came from a human donor in good health (CMV status not recorded). Some clones in this sample may be carry-over from other donors' samples. CDR3 nucleotide sequence: TGTGCCAGCAGCCTTAGCGGGGCCGGAATGGGCGAGCAGTACTTC. Amino acid sequence: CASSLSGAGMGEQYF.